This entry lists 21 T cell receptor beta chains sequenced from one sample in a study of tumor-infiltrating T cells and Merkel cell polyomavirus. Study in general: The study examined CD8+ T cells specific for the Merkel cell polyomavirus KLL epitope.

Immunohistochemistry showed robust Merkel cell polyomavirus Large T antigen staining in every patient's tumor. This table comes from immunoSEQ multiplex PCR, and its TCRdb copy is limited to in-frame clones, with some not included. The repertoire consists of some 25,000 clones, with 70% to 90% occurring once and the leading ten covering about 2.9%. Sequenced material: lymph node tissue. The receptor source for this set is a man aged 50 to 59 with Merkel cell carcinoma.

The V call is TRBV5-5, the J call TRBJ1-2; D is perhaps TRBD1 (6 bases). The CDR3 has 14 amino acids. The V gene's germline CDR1 is SGHKS and CDR2 YYEKEE (reference sequence). Trimming stripped 1 base from V and 2 bases from J, with 9 bases between. CDR3: CASSLNRDNYGYTF. The CDR3 DNA reads as TGTGCCAGCAGCTTGAACAGGGACAACTATGGCTACACCTTC.

V is TRBV28 and J is TRBJ2-2; a possible D gene is TRBD2 (6 bases). V was trimmed by 7 bases and J by 5 bases, leaving 17 bases between them. There are 15 residues in the CDR3. Germline values: CDR1 MDHEN, CDR2 SYDVKM. CDR3 in DNA: TGTGCCAGCACCGAGCCAGGACGGGGGACCGGGGAGCTGTTTTTT. Encoded protein: CASTEPGRGTGELFF.

The chain links TRBV7-9 to TRBJ2-3; TRBD2 aligns across 7 bases. Germline CDR1 is SEHNR and CDR2 is FQNEAQ (reference sequence). The V segment lost 5 bases and the J segment 4 bases; nucleotides outside the gene matches: 9. The CDR3 has 15 residues. As DNA, the CDR3 is TGTGCCAGCAGCCGTCCCGCGGGAGTTTCAGATACGCAGTATTTT. Protein product: CASSRPAGVSDTQYF.

The chain is built from TRBV7-9 and TRBJ1-4; TRBD1 is a possible D gene (6 bases). This CDR3 is 14 amino acids long. With 5 bases removed from V and 7 bases from J, the gap between germline ends came to 14 bases. Germline V gene lookup returns CDR1 SEHNR and CDR2 FQNEAQ (reference sequence). The CDR3 protein is CASSIRGQGEKLFF. For the CDR3, the DNA is TGTGCCAGCAGCATCAGGGGTCAGGGTGAAAAACTGTTTTTT.

The J gene is TRBJ2-1, the V gene TRBV7-9, with 11 bases matching TRBD2. Germline lookup yields CDR1 SEHNR and CDR2 FQNEAQ (reference sequence). Germline trimming cut 5 bases from V and 9 bases from J; bases unmatched to any gene: 12. The CDR3 runs to 16 residues. CDR3 nucleotides: TGTGCCAGCAGCCGGACTTGGAGACTAGCGGGGCGTGAGCAGTTCTTC. Its translation is CASSRTWRLAGREQFF.

This chain joins TRBV10-3 and TRBJ1-6; unclear D gene. This CDR3 spans 13 amino acids. The germline V gene encodes CDR1 ENHRY and CDR2 SYGVKD. Trimming took off 4 bases at V and 8 bases at J, with 9 bases between the two ends. CDR3 DNA sequence: TGTGCCATCAGTGGGGCGGAGGATTCACCCCTCCACTTT. This translates into CAISGAEDSPLHF.

CDR3 sequence: CASSQYRTDTQYF. CDR3 coding DNA: TGTGCCAGCAGCCAGTACAGGACAGATACGCAGTATTTT. V usage is TRBV14 and J usage is TRBJ2-3, with D possibly matching TRBD1 (5 bases). The CDR3 spans 13 residues. Trimming took off 3 bases at V and 3 bases at J, with 7 bases between the two ends. Germline V CDR1 and CDR2: SGHDN, FVKESK. Looking up the rest from reference TRBV14 and TRBJ2-3 gives the full variable domain: EAGVTQFPSHSVIEKGQTVTLRCDPISGHDNLYWYRRVMGKEIKFLLHFVKESKQDESGMPNNRFLAERTGGTYSTLKVQPAELEDSGVYFCASSQYRTDTQYFGPGTRLTVL.

This chain joins TRBV7-3 and TRBJ2-7, with 7 bases aligning to TRBD2. V dropped 0 bases and J dropped 4; count of bases not matched to a gene: 0. CDR1 and CDR2 from the germline V gene are SGHTA and FQGTGA. This CDR3 is built from 13 residues. The CDR3 loop is CASSLTGGYEQYF. DNA for the CDR3: TGTGCCAGCAGCTTAACGGGGGGGTACGAGCAGTACTTC.

The chain has TRBV21-1 and TRBJ2-2; no check of the table's D call, TRBD2, against the DNA was made. TRBV21-1 is recorded as a pseudogene. The CDR3 runs to 16 residues. This chain's CDR3 is CASSKEWRANTGELFF. CDR3 nucleotides: TGTGCCAGCAGCAAGGAGTGGCGAGCGAACACCGGGGAGCTGTTTTTT.

V usage is TRBV6-1 and J usage is TRBJ2-4; 11 bases map to TRBD1. This CDR3 is built from 15 residues. V lost 0 bases, J lost 6 bases, and 1 base stayed unmatched. From germline, CDR1 is MNHNS and CDR2 SASEGT. This CDR3 is CASSEAGQGANIQYF. The CDR3 coding sequence is TGTGCCAGCAGTGAAGCCGGACAGGGGGCAAACATTCAGTACTTC.

This chain joins TRBV5-1 and TRBJ2-4, with 11 bases that match TRBD1. Looked up from germline, CDR1 is SGHRS and CDR2 is YFSETQ. The CDR3 is made up of 15 amino acids. J lost 8 bases, V lost 4 bases, and 8 bases had no gene match. In DNA, the CDR3 is TGCGCCAGCAGCCCTTTGGGGACAGGGGGGGACATTCAGTACTTC. It codes for CASSPLGTGGDIQYF.

This sequence joins TRBV4-3 and TRBJ2-7, with 7 nucleotides matching TRBD1. V lost 3 bases to trimming and J lost 7 bases; unmatched junction nucleotides: 9. The CDR3 loop spans 14 amino acids. Germline lookup yields CDR1 LGHNA and CDR2 YSLEER. As DNA, the CDR3 is TGCGCCAGCAGCCAGACAGGGTCAGCAAGGGAGCAGTACTTC. Translated, it gives CASSQTGSAREQYF.

This clone appeared a single time. The rearrangement links TRBV5-6 to TRBJ1-1, with D possibly matching TRBD1 (5 bases). CDR1 and CDR2 from the germline V gene are SGHDT and YYEEEE. This CDR3 has 12 residues. V was clipped by 1 base and J by 6 bases, with 7 bases between them. CDR3 bases: TGTGCCAGCAGCTTGCAGGGTTCTGAAGCTTTCTTT. Protein: CASSLQGSEAFF.

The gene calls are TRBV9 and TRBJ1-3; D perhaps matches TRBD1 (6 bases). The germline V and J ends were trimmed by 1 base and 0 bases, with 11 bases remaining between them. The CDR3 is 16 residues long. CDR1 SGDLS and CDR2 YYNGEE come from the germline V gene. The chain's CDR3 is CASSVLGQISGNTIYF. DNA of the CDR3: TGTGCCAGCAGCGTACTAGGACAGATCTCTGGAAACACCATATATTTT.

On this clone: Germline and junction disagree at one end, which may indicate a read error. The CDR3 region has the DNA TGTGCCAGCAGCCGGACAGGGAACGCTGAAGCTTTCTTT. Protein: CASSRTGNAEAFF. The chain recombines TRBV6-1 with TRBJ1-1; 8 bases map to TRBD1. The germline V gene has CDR1 MNHNS and CDR2 SASEGT. CDR3 length: 13 amino acids.

The sample holds one count of this clone. V usage is TRBV6-1 and J usage is TRBJ1-1; a weak D match, TRBD1 (6 bases). V was trimmed by 3 bases and J by 5 bases, leaving 13 bases between them. CDR1 is MNHNS and CDR2 is SASEGT in the germline V gene. The CDR3 is 14 residues long. Written as DNA, the CDR3 is TGTGCCAGCAGTGATAGGGGGTCTAGGACTGAAGCTTTCTTT. It encodes CASSDRGSRTEAFF.

The DNA of the CDR3 is TGCGCCAGCAGCCCGAACTACGAGCGGGGGCAGTACTTC. Protein product: CASSPNYERGQYF. The rearrangement links TRBV5-1 to TRBJ2-7; 7 nucleotides line up with TRBD2. The CDR3 sequence is 13 residues long. After removal of 4 bases from V and 9 bases from J, the junction contained 10 bases not matched to a gene. Germline values: CDR1 SGHRS, CDR2 YFSETQ.

This chain uses TRBV28 with TRBJ2-7; D may be TRBD1 (6 bases). The CDR3 sequence is 16 residues long. Germline CDR1 and CDR2: MDHEN and SYDVKM. V was shortened by 4 bases and J by 5 bases, with 21 bases between the two germline ends. CDR3: CASSSSRGLTGNEQYF. For the CDR3, the DNA is TGTGCCAGCAGTTCTTCCAGGGGCCTAACTGGCAACGAGCAGTACTTC.

The chain carries TRBV7-2 and TRBJ2-7; 10 bases line up with TRBD1. Germline CDR1 SGHTA, CDR2 FQGNSA. The CDR3 extends over 14 amino acids. Losses at the gene ends were 4 bases for V and 3 bases for J; bases not matched to a gene: 3. The CDR3 bases are TGTGCCAGCAGCTCCGGACAGGGGGGCTACGAGCAGTACTTC. Translation: CASSSGQGGYEQYF.

Of note for this clone: Compared with germline, one end of the junction differs, possibly owing to a read error. This chain joins TRBV7-7 and TRBJ2-1; D is perhaps TRBD2 (5 bases). The CDR3 has 15 residues. CDR1 SSHAT and CDR2 FNYEAQ come from the germline V gene (reference sequence). This chain's CDR3 is CASSFSPGSYNEQFF. CDR3 nucleotides: TGTGCTAGCAGCTTTTCTCCGGGGTCCTACAATGAGCAGTTCTTC.

The CDR3 DNA is TGCGCCAGCACCCCCTCGGGATCTGGCGGGGGCGAGCAGTACTTC. Encoded protein: CASTPSGSGGGEQYF. V gene TRBV5-1 combines with J gene TRBJ2-7; TRBD2 matches 7 bases. The CDR3 length is 15 residues. From germline, CDR1 is SGHRS and CDR2 YFSETQ. J gave up 6 bases and V 6 bases, and 15 bases lay outside the gene matches.